A selection of T cell receptor beta chains follows, all from one sample in a study of cytomegalovirus exposure and HLA in healthy donors. Data came from immunoSEQ multiplex PCR; TCRdb stores just in-frame clones and leaves some out. The sample carries about 150,000 clones, nearly 70% recorded once. Sequences were obtained from PBMCs. The receptors were gathered from a man aged 25 to 40 in good health and CMV-seropositive. The CDR3 runs from the conserved cysteine through the conserved F or W. D genes are given only for firm matches. Some rows have no size entry. The others give once, few or many, or a class for an expanded clone.

cdr3_nt cdr3_aa clone_size v_call cdr3_length d_call j_call
TGTGCCTGGAGTGGTCCCATTCTAGAAGAGACCCAGTACTTC CAWSGPILEETQYF NA TRBV30 14 NA TRBJ2-5
TGTGCCATCAGTGACCCGACAGGGATCTCCTACGAGCAGTACTTC CAISDPTGISYEQYF few TRBV10-3 15 TRBD1 TRBJ2-7
TGTGCCAGCAGTAATCTAGCGTATTTGGACAATGAGCAGTTCTTC CASSNLAYLDNEQFF few TRBV27 15 NA TRBJ2-1
TGTGCCAGCAGCTTACCCCAGGGGCTGTGGAACACTGAAGCTTTCTTT CASSLPQGLWNTEAFF NA TRBV13 16 NA TRBJ1-1
TGCGCCAGCAGCTTGGTGGTGACAGGTAGCTCCTACGAGCAGTACTTC CASSLVVTGSSYEQYF NA TRBV5-1 16 NA TRBJ2-7
TGTGCCAGCAGCTCATCCGGGACTAGCTATCACGAGCAGTACTTC CASSSSGTSYHEQYF NA TRBV7-9 15 TRBD2 TRBJ2-7
TGCGCCAGCAGCCAAGTCGGGACTAGCGGGTTGGGCACAGATACGCAGTATTTT CASSQVGTSGLGTDTQYF NA TRBV4-1 18 TRBD2 TRBJ2-3
TGTGCCAGCAGCCAGGGACTAGCGGGAGTGGATGAGCAGTTCTTC CASSQGLAGVDEQFF NA TRBV7-3 15 TRBD2 TRBJ2-1
TGTGCCAGCAGTGAAGACACCTTCTCCTACGAGCAGTACTTC CASSEDTFSYEQYF NA TRBV6-5 14 NA TRBJ2-7
TGTGCCAGCATTCAACAACGACTAGTCTTTAACACCGGGGAGCTGTTTTTT CASIQQRLVFNTGELFF NA TRBV2 17 NA TRBJ2-2
TGTGCCAGCAGTTTAGCCCGGGGGACGTCCTACAATGAGCAGTTCTTC CASSLARGTSYNEQFF few TRBV27 16 NA TRBJ2-1
TGCGCCAGCTCCGAGGACTCGCGCGATACGCAGTATTTT CASSEDSRDTQYF few TRBV5-1 13 NA TRBJ2-3
TGTGCCAGCAGCCCGGACAGCAGCAATCAGCCCCAGCATTTT CASSPDSSNQPQHF NA TRBV11-2 14 NA TRBJ1-5
TGTGCCAGCAGCCATCCCCCCCAGGGATCCCTCGGGGAGCTGTTTTTT CASSHPPQGSLGELFF once TRBV7-9 16 NA TRBJ2-2
TGTGCCAGCAGCGTAGAGGGCGGTAGCGGGGGGTACCAAGAGACCCAGTACTTC CASSVEGGSGGYQETQYF NA TRBV9 18 TRBD2 TRBJ2-5
TGTGCCAGCAGTGAGTGGGCGAATCAGCCCCAGCATTTT CASSEWANQPQHF few TRBV2 13 NA TRBJ1-5
TGCGCCAGCAGCCAGACGGGGTTCGAGCAGTACTTC CASSQTGFEQYF NA TRBV4-1 12 NA TRBJ2-7
TGTGCCAGCAGCGTAGGAGGGACAGGGGCCTACGGGCAGTACTTC CASSVGGTGAYGQYF NA TRBV9 15 TRBD1 TRBJ2-7
TGTGCCAGCAGCCGGGGGCTAGCGGCTTACGAGCAGTACTTC CASSRGLAAYEQYF NA TRBV6-1 14 NA TRBJ2-7
TGTGCCAGCAGCTTGGGCCCGCGGACTAGCGGGGGCCAAGAGACCCAGTACTTC CASSLGPRTSGGQETQYF NA TRBV5-5 18 TRBD2 TRBJ2-5
TGTGCCTGTCCGGGCGCAGCGGGGGAGCAGTACTTC CACPGAAGEQYF once TRBV30 12 TRBD2 TRBJ2-7
TGCGCCAGCAGCCCCTGGGGACTAGCGGGAGGGGCAGATACGCAGTATTTT CASSPWGLAGGADTQYF once TRBV5-1 17 TRBD2 TRBJ2-3
TGTGCCAGCAGCGCCGCCGGACTAGCGGGACGGTACAATGAGCAGTTCTTC CASSAAGLAGRYNEQFF NA TRBV7-8 17 TRBD2 TRBJ2-1
TGCGCCAGCAGCCCCACACCCCCCAATGAGCAGTTCTTC CASSPTPPNEQFF NA TRBV4-1 13 NA TRBJ2-1
TGTGCCAGCAGCGCGCTTGAGATGGGCTACCCCTACGAGCAGTACTTC CASSALEMGYPYEQYF NA TRBV9 16 NA TRBJ2-7
TGTGCCAGCAGTGGTGACAGGGCGTTTTTGGGTGGCTACACCTTC CASSGDRAFLGGYTF NA TRBV6-5 15 TRBD1 TRBJ1-2
TGTGCCAGCAGTTACGGGAGTCGCGGCACAGATACGCAGTATTTT CASSYGSRGTDTQYF NA TRBV6-6 15 NA TRBJ2-3
TGTGCCAGCAGTTTATCCCCAGGGCCCGATCAGCCCCAGCATTTT CASSLSPGPDQPQHF NA TRBV27 15 NA TRBJ1-5
TGTGCCATCAGCTCTTCTAGCGGGGTCTCCTACGAGCAGTACTTC CAISSSSGVSYEQYF NA TRBV10-3 15 TRBD2 TRBJ2-7
TGTGCCAGCAGTTCGGATTACAGAGAATTAGCCAAAAACATTCAGTACTTC CASSSDYRELAKNIQYF NA TRBV28 17 NA TRBJ2-4
TGCGCCAGCAGCTTGGGAGGTCTGATGACCGGGGAGCTGTTTTTT CASSLGGLMTGELFF few TRBV5-1 15 NA TRBJ2-2
TGCGCCAGCAGCTTGGGGACTGTCAATGAGCAGTTCTTC CASSLGTVNEQFF NA TRBV5-1 13 NA TRBJ2-1
TGTGCCAGCAGCGAGTTGGGAGGGGACACTGAAGCTTTCTTT CASSELGGDTEAFF NA TRBV6-1 14 NA TRBJ1-1
TGTGCCAGCAGGCAACTCCCGACAGACACAGATACGCAGTATTTT CASRQLPTDTDTQYF NA TRBV7-3 15 NA TRBJ2-3
TGTGCCAGCAGTGCGCAGGGGAATCAGCCCCAGCATTTT CASSAQGNQPQHF NA TRBV2 13 NA TRBJ1-5